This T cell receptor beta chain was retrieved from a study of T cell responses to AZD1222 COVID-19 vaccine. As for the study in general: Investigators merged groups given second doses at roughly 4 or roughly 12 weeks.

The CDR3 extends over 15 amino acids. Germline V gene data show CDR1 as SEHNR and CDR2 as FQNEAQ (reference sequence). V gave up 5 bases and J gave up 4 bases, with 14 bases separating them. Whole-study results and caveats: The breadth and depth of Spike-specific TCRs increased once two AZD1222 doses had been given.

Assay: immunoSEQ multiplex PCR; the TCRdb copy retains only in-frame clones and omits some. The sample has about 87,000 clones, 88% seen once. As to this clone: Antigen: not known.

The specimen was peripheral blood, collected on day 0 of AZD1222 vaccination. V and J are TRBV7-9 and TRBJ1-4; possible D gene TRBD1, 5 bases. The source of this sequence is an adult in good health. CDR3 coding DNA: TGTGCCAGCAGCCAAACCGGGACTGTTAATGAAAAACTGTTTTTT. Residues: CASSQTGTVNEKLFF.